The rows below give T cell receptor beta chains drawn from one sample of a study of control samples from healthy donors and cancer patients. Assay: immunoSEQ multiplex PCR; the TCRdb copy retains only in-frame clones and omits some. The sample lists around 130,000 clones, 85% to 95% seen once, with around 3.6% in the top ten. Sequencing was performed on blood. The receptors were gathered from a man aged 25 to 40 in good health. Both conserved end residues are part of each CDR3. D genes are given only for firm matches. The size field is filled for only some rows; it gives once, few, many or a size class.

v_call: TRBV6-6
j_call: TRBJ1-1
clone_size: -
d_call: TRBD1
cdr3_nt: TGTGCCAGCAGCTGGACAGGGGGCCAGAACACTGAAGCTTTCTTT
cdr3_aa: CASSWTGGQNTEAFF

v_call: TRBV23-1
j_call: TRBJ1-3
clone_size: -
d_call: -
cdr3_nt: TGCGCCAGCAGGACAAATTCTGGAAACACCATATATTTT
cdr3_aa: CASRTNSGNTIYF

v_call: TRBV19
j_call: TRBJ1-2
clone_size: -
d_call: -
cdr3_nt: TGTGCCAGTAGTGAAACTAACAGGGCATCCTATGGCTACACCTTC
cdr3_aa: CASSETNRASYGYTF

v_call: TRBV27
j_call: TRBJ1-5
clone_size: -
d_call: -
cdr3_nt: TGTGCCAGCAGTTTATTTTCACAGGGCAATCAGCCCCAGCATTTT
cdr3_aa: CASSLFSQGNQPQHF

v_call: TRBV24-1
j_call: TRBJ1-5
clone_size: -
d_call: TRBD1
cdr3_nt: TGTGCCACCAGTGGGACAGGTAGCAATCAGCCCCAGCATTTT
cdr3_aa: CATSGTGSNQPQHF

v_call: TRBV5-6
j_call: TRBJ1-2
clone_size: -
d_call: -
cdr3_nt: TGTGCCAGCAGCTTGGAGGAGGGCCACACCAACTATGGCTACACCTTC
cdr3_aa: CASSLEEGHTNYGYTF

v_call: TRBV4-3
j_call: TRBJ2-1
clone_size: -
d_call: -
cdr3_nt: TGCGCCAGCAGCCAAGAATGGGTAGGGGCTTACAATGAGCAGTTCTTC
cdr3_aa: CASSQEWVGAYNEQFF

v_call: TRBV11-2
j_call: TRBJ1-2
clone_size: -
d_call: TRBD1
cdr3_nt: TGTGCCAGCAGCTTAATACAGGGGGATGGCTACACCTTC
cdr3_aa: CASSLIQGDGYTF

v_call: TRBV7-9
j_call: TRBJ1-3
clone_size: -
d_call: -
cdr3_nt: TGTGCCAGCAGCTTAACCGGGGGATTCTCGGCATCTGGAAACACCATATATTTT
cdr3_aa: CASSLTGGFSASGNTIYF

v_call: TRBV5-1
j_call: TRBJ2-2
clone_size: few
d_call: TRBD1
cdr3_nt: TGCGCCAGCAGCTTGTCCCGGGACAGGGGGCGGACCGGGGAGCTGTTTTTT
cdr3_aa: CASSLSRDRGRTGELFF

v_call: TRBV13
j_call: TRBJ2-7
clone_size: -
d_call: -
cdr3_nt: TGTGCCAGCAGCTTATATCGCGGGCGGTACGAGCAGTACTTC
cdr3_aa: CASSLYRGRYEQYF

v_call: TRBV7-6
j_call: TRBJ2-3
clone_size: -
d_call: TRBD1
cdr3_nt: TGTGCCAGCAGCTTAGACGAACGGGACAGTAGCTCAGATACGCAGTATTTT
cdr3_aa: CASSLDERDSSSDTQYF

v_call: TRBV30
j_call: TRBJ2-7
clone_size: -
d_call: TRBD1
cdr3_nt: TGTGCCTGGACCACAGGGGACTCCTACGAGCAGTACTTC
cdr3_aa: CAWTTGDSYEQYF

v_call: TRBV18
j_call: TRBJ2-5
clone_size: -
d_call: TRBD1
cdr3_nt: TGTGCCAGCACCTTCGGGACAGGGAAGGGAGAGACCCAGTACTTC
cdr3_aa: CASTFGTGKGETQYF

v_call: TRBV3-1/TRBV3-2
j_call: TRBJ2-1
clone_size: -
d_call: TRBD2
cdr3_nt: TGTGCCAGCAATGAGCGGGGGAATCAAGGAGAGCAGTTCTTC
cdr3_aa: CASNERGNQGEQFF

v_call: TRBV5-1
j_call: TRBJ2-2
clone_size: once
d_call: -
cdr3_nt: TGCGCCAGCAGCTTGGTGGGAGGACTTACCGGGGAGCTGTTTTTT
cdr3_aa: CASSLVGGLTGELFF

v_call: TRBV6-2/TRBV6-3
j_call: TRBJ2-7
clone_size: -
d_call: -
cdr3_nt: TGTGCCAGCAACCCTTCCGGGACCGGCTCCTACGAGCAGTACTTC
cdr3_aa: CASNPSGTGSYEQYF

v_call: TRBV7-9
j_call: TRBJ1-1
clone_size: once
d_call: -
cdr3_nt: TGTGCCACCAACAACCGGGGGAACACTGAAGCTTTCTTT
cdr3_aa: CATNNRGNTEAFF

v_call: TRBV27
j_call: TRBJ1-2
clone_size: -
d_call: -
cdr3_nt: TGTGCCAGCAGTTCTCTCGCTCGGAGCTATGGCTACACCTTC
cdr3_aa: CASSSLARSYGYTF

v_call: TRBV5-1
j_call: TRBJ1-1
clone_size: -
d_call: TRBD1
cdr3_nt: TGCGCCAGCAGCTTGGCCGCGGGACAGGGGTTGAACACTGAAGCTTTCTTT
cdr3_aa: CASSLAAGQGLNTEAFF

v_call: TRBV4-1
j_call: TRBJ1-1
clone_size: -
d_call: -
cdr3_nt: TGCGCCAGCAGCTGGAACACTGAAGCTTTCTTT
cdr3_aa: CASSWNTEAFF

v_call: TRBV5-1
j_call: TRBJ2-2
clone_size: -
d_call: TRBD1
cdr3_nt: TGCGCCAGCAGCTGGGACAGGCTTTCTGGGGAGCTGTTTTTT
cdr3_aa: CASSWDRLSGELFF

v_call: TRBV30
j_call: TRBJ1-5
clone_size: once
d_call: -
cdr3_nt: TGTGCCTGGAGTGCAGGTGGGAATCAGCCCCAGCATTTT
cdr3_aa: CAWSAGGNQPQHF

v_call: TRBV6-1
j_call: TRBJ1-5
clone_size: -
d_call: -
cdr3_nt: TGTGCCAGCAGTGAAGCAGTGACAGCGGCGTATAGCAATCAGCCCCAGCATTTT
cdr3_aa: CASSEAVTAAYSNQPQHF